The 5 T cell receptor beta chains listed next were all sequenced from one sample in a study of blood T cell repertoires in COVID-19. The protocol was immunoSEQ multiplex PCR, while the TCRdb copy is restricted to in-frame clones and leaves out a portion. The table lists 130,000 to 150,000 clones, 88% of them singletons. Material: peripheral blood. The receptors shown here come from a man between 70 and 80 years old with acute or convalescent COVID-19.

V usage is TRBV5-4 and J usage is TRBJ2-2; 8 bases fit TRBD2. Per the germline V gene, CDR1 is SGHNT and CDR2 is YYREEE (reference sequence). V shed 2 bases, J shed 0 bases, and the junction held 3 bases outside the gene matches. The CDR3 has 16 amino acids. The CDR3 loop is CASSFGGAPNTGELFF. Written as DNA, the CDR3 is TGTGCCAGCAGCTTCGGGGGGGCCCCGAACACCGGGGAGCTGTTTTTT.

The V call is TRBV6-5, the J call TRBJ2-3; no definite D call. V was trimmed by 5 bases and J by 5 bases, leaving 11 bases between them. Germline lookup yields CDR1 MNHEY and CDR2 SVGAGI. This CDR3 contains 13 residues. CDR3 region: CASSRTIGDTQYF. In DNA, the CDR3 is TGTGCCAGCAGTCGCACTATAGGAGATACGCAGTATTTT.

The chain is built from TRBV24-1 and TRBJ2-1; 7 bases map to TRBD1. Germline CDR1 is KGHDR and CDR2 is SFDVKD. CDR3 length equals 15 residues. V shed 1 base, J shed 3 bases, and the junction held 2 bases outside the gene matches. The chain's CDR3 is CATSDFGTVYNEQFF. In DNA form, the CDR3 reads TGTGCCACCAGTGATTTTGGGACAGTCTACAATGAGCAGTTCTTC.

The chain employs TRBV29-1 and TRBJ1-2; D may be TRBD1 (6 bases). The V gene lost 0 bases and the J gene lost 1 base, with 9 bases spanning the gap. CDR1 is SQVTM, CDR2 ANQGSEA, per germline. The CDR3 length is 14 residues. The CDR3 loop is CSVEDPRGNYGYTF. The CDR3 nucleotides read TGCAGCGTTGAAGATCCCAGGGGTAACTATGGCTACACCTTC.

The V gene is TRBV15, the J gene TRBJ1-1; D unclear. Germline CDR1 LNHNV, CDR2 YYDKDF (reference sequence). With 0 bases removed from V and 4 bases from J, the gap between germline ends came to 15 bases. CDR3 length: 16 residues. The CDR3 DNA reads as TGTGCCACCAGCAGAGATTTGTACGGGTCGAGCACTGAAGCTTTCTTT. This translates into CATSRDLYGSSTEAFF. Full variable domain (rest looked up from reference TRBV15 and TRBJ1-1): DAMVIQNPRYQVTQFGKPVTLSCSQTLNHNVMYWYQQKSSQAPKLLFHYYDKDFNNEADTPDNFQSRRPNTSFCFLDIRSPGLGDTAMYLCATSRDLYGSSTEAFFGQGTRLTVV.